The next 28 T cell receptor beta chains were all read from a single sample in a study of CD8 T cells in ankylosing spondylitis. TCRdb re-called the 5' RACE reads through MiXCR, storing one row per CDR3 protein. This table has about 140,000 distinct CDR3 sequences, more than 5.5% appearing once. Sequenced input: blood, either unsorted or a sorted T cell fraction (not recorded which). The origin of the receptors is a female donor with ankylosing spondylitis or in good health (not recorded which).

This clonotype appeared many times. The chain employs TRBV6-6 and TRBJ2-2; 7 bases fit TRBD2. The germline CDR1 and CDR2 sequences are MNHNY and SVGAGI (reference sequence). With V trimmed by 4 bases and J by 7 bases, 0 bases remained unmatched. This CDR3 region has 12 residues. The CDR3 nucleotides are TGTGCCAGCAGTTGGGGGGGCGGGGAGCTGTTTTTT. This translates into CASSWGGGELFF.

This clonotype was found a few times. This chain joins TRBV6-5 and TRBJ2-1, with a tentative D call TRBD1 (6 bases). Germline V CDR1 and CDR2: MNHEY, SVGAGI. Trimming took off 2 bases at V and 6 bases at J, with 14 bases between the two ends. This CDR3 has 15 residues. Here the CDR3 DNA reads TGTGCCAGCAGTTACGGGACAAGTGGCCTCAATGAGCAGTTCTTC. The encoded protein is CASSYGTSGLNEQFF.

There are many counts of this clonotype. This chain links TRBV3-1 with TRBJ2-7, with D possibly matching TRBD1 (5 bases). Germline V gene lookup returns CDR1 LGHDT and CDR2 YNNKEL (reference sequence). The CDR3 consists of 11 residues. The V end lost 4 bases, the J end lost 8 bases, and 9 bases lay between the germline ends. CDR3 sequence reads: CASSRQGQQYF. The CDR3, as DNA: TGTGCCAGCAGCCGGCAGGGTCAGCAGTACTTC.

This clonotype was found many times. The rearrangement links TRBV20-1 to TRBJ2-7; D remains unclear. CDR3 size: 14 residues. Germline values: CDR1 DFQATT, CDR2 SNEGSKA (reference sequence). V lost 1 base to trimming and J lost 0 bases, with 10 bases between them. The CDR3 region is CSARGTALSYEQYF. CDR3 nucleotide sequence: TGCAGTGCTAGAGGAACAGCCCTCTCCTACGAGCAGTACTTC.

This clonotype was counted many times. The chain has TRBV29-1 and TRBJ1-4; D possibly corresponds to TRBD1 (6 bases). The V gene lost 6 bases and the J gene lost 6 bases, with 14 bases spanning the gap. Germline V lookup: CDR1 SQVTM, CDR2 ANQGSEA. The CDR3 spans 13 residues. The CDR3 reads CSVGDRRHEKLFF. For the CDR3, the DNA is TGCAGCGTCGGAGACAGGAGGCATGAAAAACTGTTTTTT.

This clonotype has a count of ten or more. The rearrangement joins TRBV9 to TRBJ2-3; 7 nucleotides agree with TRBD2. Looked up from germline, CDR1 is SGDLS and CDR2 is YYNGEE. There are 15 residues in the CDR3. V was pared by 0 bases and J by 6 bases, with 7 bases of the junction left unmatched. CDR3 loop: CASSVGLAAGDTQYF. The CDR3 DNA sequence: TGTGCCAGCAGCGTAGGTCTAGCGGCCGGGGATACGCAGTATTTT.

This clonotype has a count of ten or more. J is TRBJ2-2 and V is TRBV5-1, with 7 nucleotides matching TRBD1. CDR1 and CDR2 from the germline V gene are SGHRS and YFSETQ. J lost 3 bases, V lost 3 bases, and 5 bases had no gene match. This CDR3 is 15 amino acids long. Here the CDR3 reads CASSSNRGHTGELFF. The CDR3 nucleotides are TGCGCCAGCAGCTCCAACAGGGGACACACCGGGGAGCTGTTTTTT. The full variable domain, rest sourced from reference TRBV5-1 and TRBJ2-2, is KAGVTQTPRYLIKTRGQQVTLSCSPISGHRSVSWYQQTPGQGLQFLFEYFSETQRNKGNFPGRFSGRQFSNSRSEMNVSTLELGDSALYLCASSSNRGHTGELFFGEGSRLTVL.

The DNA of the CDR3 is TGTGCCAGCAGCGAGGAGTACCAAGAGACCCAGTACTTC. Translating gives CASSEEYQETQYF. The chain is built from TRBV4-2 and TRBJ2-5; D is unresolved. The V end lost 5 bases, the J end lost 0 bases, and 7 bases lay between the germline ends. This CDR3 region has 13 residues. Per germline, CDR1 LGHNA and CDR2 YNFKEQ.

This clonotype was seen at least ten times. CDR3 nucleotides: TGTGCCAGCAGCTTGAGAGCGCATCAGCCCCAGCATTTT. As protein: CASSLRAHQPQHF. The chain links TRBV5-6 to TRBJ1-5; D uncertain. The CDR3 is made up of 13 amino acids. The V end lost 1 base, the J end lost 5 bases, and 7 bases lay between the germline ends. Per the germline V gene, CDR1 is SGHDT and CDR2 is YYEEEE.

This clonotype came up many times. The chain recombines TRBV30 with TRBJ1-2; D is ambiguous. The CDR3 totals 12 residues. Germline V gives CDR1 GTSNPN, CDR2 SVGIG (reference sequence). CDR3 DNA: TGTGCTCGGCAAAGTCTCACGGGTGGCTACACCTTC. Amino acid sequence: CARQSLTGGYTF.

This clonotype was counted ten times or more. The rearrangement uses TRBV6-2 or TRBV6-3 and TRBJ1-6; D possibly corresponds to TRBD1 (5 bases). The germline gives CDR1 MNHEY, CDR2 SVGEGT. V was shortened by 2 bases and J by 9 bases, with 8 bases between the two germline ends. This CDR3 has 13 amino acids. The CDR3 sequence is CASSYLGGSPLHF. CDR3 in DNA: TGTGCCAGCAGTTACCTCGGGGGTTCACCCCTCCACTTT.

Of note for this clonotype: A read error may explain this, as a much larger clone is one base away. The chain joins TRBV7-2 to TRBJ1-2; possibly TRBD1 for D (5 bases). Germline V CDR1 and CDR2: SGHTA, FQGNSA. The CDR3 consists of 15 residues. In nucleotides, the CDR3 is TGTGCCGGCAGCGCCTTATGGGGGGCTAACTATGGCTACACCTTC. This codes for CAGSALWGANYGYTF.

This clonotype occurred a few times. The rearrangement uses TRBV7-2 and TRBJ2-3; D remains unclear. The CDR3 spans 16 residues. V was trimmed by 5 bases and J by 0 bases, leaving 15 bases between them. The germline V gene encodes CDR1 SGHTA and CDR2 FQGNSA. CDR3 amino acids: CASSPLAGSSTDTQYF. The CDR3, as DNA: TGTGCCAGCAGCCCCCTTGCTGGCTCTAGCACAGATACGCAGTATTTT. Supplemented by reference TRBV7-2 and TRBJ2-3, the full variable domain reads GAGVSQSPSNKVTEKGKDVELRCDPISGHTALYWYRQSLGQGLEFLIYFQGNSAPDKSGLPSDRFSAERTGGSVSTLTIQRTQQEDSAVYLCASSPLAGSSTDTQYFGPGTRLTVL.

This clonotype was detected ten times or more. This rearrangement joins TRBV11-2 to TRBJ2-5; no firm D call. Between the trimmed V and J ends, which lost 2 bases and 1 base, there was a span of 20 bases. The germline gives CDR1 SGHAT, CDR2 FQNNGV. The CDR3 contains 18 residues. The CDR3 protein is CASSLRFSGGRTQETQYF. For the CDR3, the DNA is TGTGCCAGCAGCTTAAGATTTTCGGGCGGCAGGACCCAAGAGACCCAGTACTTC.

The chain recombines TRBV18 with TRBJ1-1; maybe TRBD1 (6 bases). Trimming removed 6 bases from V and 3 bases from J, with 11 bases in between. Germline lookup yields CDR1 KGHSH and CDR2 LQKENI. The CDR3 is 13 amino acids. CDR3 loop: CASSPGQYTEAFF. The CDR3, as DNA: TGTGCCAGCTCTCCAGGACAGTACACTGAAGCTTTCTTT.

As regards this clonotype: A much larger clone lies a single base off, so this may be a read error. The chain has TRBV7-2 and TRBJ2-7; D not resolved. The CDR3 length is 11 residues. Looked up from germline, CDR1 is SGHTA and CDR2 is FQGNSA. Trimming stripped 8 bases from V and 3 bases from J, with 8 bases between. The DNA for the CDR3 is TGTGCCAGCGCCCTCAACTACGAGCAGTACTTC. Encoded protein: CASALNYEQYF.

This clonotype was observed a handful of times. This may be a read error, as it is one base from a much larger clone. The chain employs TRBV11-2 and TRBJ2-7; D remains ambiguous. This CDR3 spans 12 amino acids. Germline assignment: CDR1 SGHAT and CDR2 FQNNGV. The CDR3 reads CAGSHSDGEQYF. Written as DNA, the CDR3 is TGTGCCGGCAGCCATTCGGACGGCGAGCAGTACTTC.

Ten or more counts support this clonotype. The CDR3 loop is CASSLDNPKAGELFF. The CDR3 region has the DNA TGTGCCAGCAGCTTAGACAATCCGAAGGCCGGGGAGCTGTTTTTT. The chain joins TRBV5-4 to TRBJ2-2, with unresolved D. V lost 2 bases to trimming and J lost 6 bases, with 14 bases between them. CDR1 is SGHNT and CDR2 is YYREEE in the germline V gene (reference sequence). This CDR3 is built from 15 residues.

CDR3 sequence: CASSLAPLGNTEAFF. The CDR3 coding sequence is TGTGCCAGCAGCTTAGCACCACTGGGGAACACTGAAGCTTTCTTT. V usage is TRBV7-6 and J usage is TRBJ1-1; D uncertain. The germline gives CDR1 SGHVS, CDR2 FNYEAQ. The ends were cut back, 0 bases at V and 1 base at J, with 9 bases in the middle. The CDR3 loop spans 15 amino acids.

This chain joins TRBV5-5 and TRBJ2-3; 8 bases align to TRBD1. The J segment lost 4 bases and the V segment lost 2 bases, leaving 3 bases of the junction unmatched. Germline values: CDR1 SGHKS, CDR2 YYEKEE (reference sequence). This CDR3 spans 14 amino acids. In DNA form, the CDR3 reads TGTGCCAGCAGCTTCCAGGGGGCTGCAGATACGCAGTATTTT. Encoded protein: CASSFQGAADTQYF.

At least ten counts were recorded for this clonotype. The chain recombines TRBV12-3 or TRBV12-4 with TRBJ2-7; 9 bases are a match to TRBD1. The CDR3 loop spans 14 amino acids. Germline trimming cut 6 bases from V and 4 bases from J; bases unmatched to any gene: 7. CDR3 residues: CASRTGQGEYEQYF. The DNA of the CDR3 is TGTGCCAGCAGGACGGGACAGGGAGAATACGAGCAGTACTTC.

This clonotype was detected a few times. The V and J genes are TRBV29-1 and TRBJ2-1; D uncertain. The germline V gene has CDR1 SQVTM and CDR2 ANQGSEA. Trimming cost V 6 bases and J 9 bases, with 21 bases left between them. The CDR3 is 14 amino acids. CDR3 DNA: TGCAGCGTCGGCCAGGACCCTCGGATAGGTGAGCAGTTCTTC. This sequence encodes CSVGQDPRIGEQFF.

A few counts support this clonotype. The CDR3 DNA is TGTGCCAGCAGTGATAGTGGCCCTAGCACAGATACGCAGTATTTT. Residues: CASSDSGPSTDTQYF. The J gene is TRBJ2-3, the V gene TRBV2, with D unclear. CDR3 size: 15 residues. Germline loops: CDR1 SNHLY, CDR2 FYNNEI. The germline V and J ends were trimmed by 3 bases and 0 bases, with 10 bases remaining between them.

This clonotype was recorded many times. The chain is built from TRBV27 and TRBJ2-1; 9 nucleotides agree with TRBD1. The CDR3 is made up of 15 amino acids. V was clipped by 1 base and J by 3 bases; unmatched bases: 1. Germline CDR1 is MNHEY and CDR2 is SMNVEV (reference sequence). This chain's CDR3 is CASSLWTGDYNEQFF. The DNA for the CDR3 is TGTGCCAGCAGTTTATGGACAGGGGACTACAATGAGCAGTTCTTC.

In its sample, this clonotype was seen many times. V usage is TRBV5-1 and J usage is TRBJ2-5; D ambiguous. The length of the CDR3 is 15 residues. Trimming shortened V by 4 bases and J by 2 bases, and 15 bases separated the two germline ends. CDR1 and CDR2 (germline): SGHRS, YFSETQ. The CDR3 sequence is CASSLSFREQETQYF. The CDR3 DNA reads TGCGCCAGCAGCCTCTCCTTCCGTGAACAAGAGACCCAGTACTTC.

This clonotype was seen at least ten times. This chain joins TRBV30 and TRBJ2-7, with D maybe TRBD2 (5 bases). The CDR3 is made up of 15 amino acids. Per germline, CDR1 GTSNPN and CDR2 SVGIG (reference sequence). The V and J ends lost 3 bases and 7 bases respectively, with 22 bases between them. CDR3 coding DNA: TGTGCCTGGAGCTCACCCCGAGGCTCTAGGAGGGAGCAGTACTTC. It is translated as CAWSSPRGSRREQYF.

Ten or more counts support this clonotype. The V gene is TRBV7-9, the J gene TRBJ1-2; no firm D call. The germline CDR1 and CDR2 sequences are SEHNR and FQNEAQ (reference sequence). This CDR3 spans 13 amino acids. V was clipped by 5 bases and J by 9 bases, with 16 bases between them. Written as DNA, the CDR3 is TGTGCCAGCAGCCTGGGTTCGGGGAGTAGCTACACCTTC. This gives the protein CASSLGSGSSYTF.

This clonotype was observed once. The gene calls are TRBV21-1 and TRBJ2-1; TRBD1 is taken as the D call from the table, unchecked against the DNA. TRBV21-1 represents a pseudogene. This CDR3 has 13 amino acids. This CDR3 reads CAAPGRGYNEQFF. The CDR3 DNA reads TGTGCCGCCCCTGGCAGGGGCTACAATGAGCAGTTCTTC.